This T cell receptor beta chain was recorded in a study of read filtering for tumor transcriptome and immune sequencing. Overall study context: 8 patients were R-ISS I, 16 were R-ISS II, six or seven were R-ISS III.

Study conclusions and caveats: Around 84% of IR-seq clonotypes had one read, totaling around 3.3% of reads; RNA-seq: 74.6% and 44.6%.

Trimming shortened V by 4 bases and J by 11 bases, and 15 bases separated the two germline ends. This CDR3 spans 13 amino acids. Molecular barcoded adaptors covering alpha/delta and beta/gamma chains were used on 400 to 450 ng RNA. TCRdb fed the reads into MiXCR, producing one record per CDR3 protein. The profile covers some 40,000 distinct CDR3 sequences, with about 13% appearing a single time and less than 9% taken by the ten largest. This clonotype has at least ten counts. Its antigen remains unknown. The sequencing input was a population of CD138-negative cells sorted from bone marrow. This sequence originates from a donor at least 40 years old with multiple myeloma. V is TRBV12-3 or TRBV12-4 and J is TRBJ1-5; perhaps TRBD1 as D (6 bases). CDR3 in amino acids: CASSSRDIVAQHF. The CDR3 bases are TGTGCCAGCAGTTCACGGGACATCGTCGCCCAGCATTTT.